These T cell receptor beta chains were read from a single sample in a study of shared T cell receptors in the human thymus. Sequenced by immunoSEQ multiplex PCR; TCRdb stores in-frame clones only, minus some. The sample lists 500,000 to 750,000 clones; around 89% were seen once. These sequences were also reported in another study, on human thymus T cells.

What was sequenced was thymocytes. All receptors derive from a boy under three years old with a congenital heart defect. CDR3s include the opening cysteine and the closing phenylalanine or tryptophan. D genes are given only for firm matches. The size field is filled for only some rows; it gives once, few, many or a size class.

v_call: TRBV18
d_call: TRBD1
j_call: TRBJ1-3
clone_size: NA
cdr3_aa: CASSPGQGSGNTIYF
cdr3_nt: TGTGCCAGCTCACCGGGACAGGGGTCAGGAAACACCATATATTTT

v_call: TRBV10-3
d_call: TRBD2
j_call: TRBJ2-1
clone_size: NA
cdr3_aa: CAISGRLAGGYNEQFF
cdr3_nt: TGTGCCATCAGTGGGAGACTAGCGGGAGGCTACAATGAGCAGTTCTTC

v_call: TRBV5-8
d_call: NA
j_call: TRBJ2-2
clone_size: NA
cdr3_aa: CASSCASGELFF
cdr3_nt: TGTGCCAGCAGCTGCGCGTCCGGGGAGCTGTTTTTT

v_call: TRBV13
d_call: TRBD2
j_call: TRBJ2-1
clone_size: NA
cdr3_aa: CASSARGGGDNEQFF
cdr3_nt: TGTGCCAGCAGCGCAAGAGGCGGGGGTGACAATGAGCAGTTCTTC

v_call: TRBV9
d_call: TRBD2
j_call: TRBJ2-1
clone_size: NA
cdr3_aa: CASSATPTSGREAYNEQFF
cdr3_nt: TGTGCCAGCAGCGCTACCCCGACTAGCGGGAGGGAGGCCTACAATGAGCAGTTCTTC

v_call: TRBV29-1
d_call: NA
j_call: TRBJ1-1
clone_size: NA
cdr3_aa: CSVDYMMGGAEAFF
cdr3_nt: TGCAGCGTTGATTATATGATGGGGGGAGCTGAAGCTTTCTTT

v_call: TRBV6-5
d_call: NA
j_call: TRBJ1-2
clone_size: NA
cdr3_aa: CASSYSTAINYGYTF
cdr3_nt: TGTGCCAGCAGTTACTCAACAGCTATTAACTATGGCTACACCTTC

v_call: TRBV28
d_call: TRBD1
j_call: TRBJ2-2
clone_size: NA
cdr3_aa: CASSFPGQGTDTGELFF
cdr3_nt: TGTGCCAGCAGTTTCCCGGGACAGGGTACGGACACCGGGGAGCTGTTTTTT

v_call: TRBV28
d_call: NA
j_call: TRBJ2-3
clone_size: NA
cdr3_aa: CASYSRWSTDTQYF
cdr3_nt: TGTGCCAGCTACAGCAGGTGGAGCACAGATACGCAGTATTTT

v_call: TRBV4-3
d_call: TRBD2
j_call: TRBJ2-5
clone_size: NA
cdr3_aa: CASSQAVGLAGGRETQYF
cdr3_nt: TGCGCCAGCAGCCAAGCCGTGGGACTAGCGGGAGGGCGGGAGACCCAGTACTTC

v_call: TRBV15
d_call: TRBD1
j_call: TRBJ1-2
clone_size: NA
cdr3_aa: CATSPRETGGLANYGYTF
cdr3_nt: TGTGCCACCAGCCCCCGGGAGACAGGGGGCTTGGCTAACTATGGCTACACCTTC

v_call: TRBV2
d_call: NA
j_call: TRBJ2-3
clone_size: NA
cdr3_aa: CASSPAGVRQDTDTQYF
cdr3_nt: TGTGCCAGCAGTCCCGCCGGGGTGCGCCAGGACACAGATACGCAGTATTTT

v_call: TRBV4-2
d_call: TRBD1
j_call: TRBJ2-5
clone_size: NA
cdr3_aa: CASSQVRHPGGETQYF
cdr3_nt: TGTGCCAGCAGCCAAGTACGGCACCCAGGGGGAGAGACCCAGTACTTC

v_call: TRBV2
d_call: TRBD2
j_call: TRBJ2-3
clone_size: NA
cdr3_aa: CASSVWRESTDTQYF
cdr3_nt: TGTGCCAGCAGCGTCTGGCGGGAGAGCACAGATACGCAGTATTTT

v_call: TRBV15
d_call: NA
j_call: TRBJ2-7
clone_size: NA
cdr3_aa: CATSRVKSQVSYEQYF
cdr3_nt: TGTGCCACCAGCAGAGTAAAATCCCAGGTCTCCTACGAGCAGTACTTC

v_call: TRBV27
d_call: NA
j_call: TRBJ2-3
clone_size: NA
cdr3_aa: CASSLRPRGSRTDTQYF
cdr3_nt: TGTGCCAGCAGTTTACGCCCGCGGGGCTCCCGCACAGATACGCAGTATTTT

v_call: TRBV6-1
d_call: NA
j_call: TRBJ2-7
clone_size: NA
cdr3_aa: CASTLGSGDSYEQYF
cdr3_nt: TGTGCCAGCACCTTAGGGTCGGGGGATTCCTACGAGCAGTACTTC

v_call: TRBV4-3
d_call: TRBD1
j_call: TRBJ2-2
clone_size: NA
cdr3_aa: CASSQGRDRVTGELFF
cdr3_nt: TGCGCCAGCAGCCAAGGCCGGGACAGGGTCACCGGGGAGCTGTTTTTT

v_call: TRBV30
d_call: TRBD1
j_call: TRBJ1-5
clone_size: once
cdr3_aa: CAWSLPDRGPQPQHF
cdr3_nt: TGTGCCTGGAGTCTGCCGGACAGGGGACCTCAGCCCCAGCATTTT

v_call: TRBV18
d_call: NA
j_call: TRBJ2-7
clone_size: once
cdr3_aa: CASSPTQGFEQYF
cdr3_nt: TGTGCCAGCTCACCTACACAGGGATTCGAGCAGTACTTC

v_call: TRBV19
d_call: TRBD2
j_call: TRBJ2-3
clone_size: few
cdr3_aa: CASSGGLAGGGVTDTQYF
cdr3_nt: TGTGCCAGTAGTGGGGGACTAGCGGGAGGGGGCGTCACAGATACGCAGTATTTT

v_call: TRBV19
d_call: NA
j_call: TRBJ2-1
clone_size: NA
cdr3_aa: CASTAIGGAGNEQFF
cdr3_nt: TGTGCCAGTACCGCTATTGGGGGAGCGGGCAATGAGCAGTTCTTC

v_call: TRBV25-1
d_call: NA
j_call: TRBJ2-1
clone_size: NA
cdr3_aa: CASGQLNEQFF
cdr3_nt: TGTGCCAGCGGACAGCTCAATGAGCAGTTCTTC

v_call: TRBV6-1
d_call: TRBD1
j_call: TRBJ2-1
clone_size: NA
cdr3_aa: CASSEATGVDREHEQFF
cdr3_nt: TGTGCCAGCAGTGAAGCGACGGGTGTCGACAGGGAGCATGAGCAGTTCTTC

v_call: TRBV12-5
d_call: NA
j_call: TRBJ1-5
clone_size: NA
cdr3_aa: CASGLAPTGSLNQPQHF
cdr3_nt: TGTGCTAGTGGTTTGGCCCCCACAGGGAGTCTCAATCAGCCCCAGCATTTT

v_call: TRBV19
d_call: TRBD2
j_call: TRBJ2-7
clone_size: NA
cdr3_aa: CASSALGTGTSGNEQYF
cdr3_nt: TGTGCCAGTAGTGCACTAGGGACCGGGACTAGCGGGAACGAGCAGTACTTC

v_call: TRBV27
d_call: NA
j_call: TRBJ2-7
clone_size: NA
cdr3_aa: CASSPLVSSYEQYF
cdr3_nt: TGTGCCAGCAGTCCGCTGGTGAGCTCCTACGAGCAGTACTTC

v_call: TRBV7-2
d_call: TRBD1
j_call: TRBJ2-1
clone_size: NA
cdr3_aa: CASSLNLSGWDRSYNEQFF
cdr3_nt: TGTGCCAGCAGCTTAAATCTCAGCGGTTGGGACAGGTCCTACAATGAGCAGTTCTTC

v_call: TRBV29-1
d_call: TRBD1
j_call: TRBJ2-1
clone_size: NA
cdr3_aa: CSVRDREAPGQFF
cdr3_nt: TGCAGCGTTAGGGACAGGGAAGCTCCGGGGCAGTTCTTC

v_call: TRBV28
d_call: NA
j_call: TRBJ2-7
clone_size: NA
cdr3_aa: CASSPPGLGEQYF
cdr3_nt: TGTGCCAGCAGTCCCCCGGGACTCGGCGAGCAGTACTTC

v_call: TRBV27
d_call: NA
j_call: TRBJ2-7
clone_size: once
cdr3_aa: CASSPQGIEQYF
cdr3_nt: TGTGCCAGCAGTCCTCAGGGAATCGAGCAGTACTTC

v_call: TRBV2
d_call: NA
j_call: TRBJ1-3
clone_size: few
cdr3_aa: CASRGSSGNTIYF
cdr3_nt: TGTGCCAGCAGAGGGAGCTCTGGAAACACCATATATTTT

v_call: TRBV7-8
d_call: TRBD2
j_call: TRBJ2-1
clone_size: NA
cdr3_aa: CASRHGLAGRPILEDEQFF
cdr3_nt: TGTGCCAGCAGACACGGACTAGCGGGACGACCAATTTTGGAAGATGAGCAGTTCTTC

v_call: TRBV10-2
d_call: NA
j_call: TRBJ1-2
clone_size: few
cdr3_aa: CASGVEEVYGYTF
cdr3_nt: TGCGCCAGCGGCGTTGAGGAGGTTTATGGCTACACCTTC

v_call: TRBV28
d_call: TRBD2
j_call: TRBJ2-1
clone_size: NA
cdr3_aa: CASSSLAGAGSEQFF
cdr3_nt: TGTGCCAGCAGTTCACTAGCGGGAGCAGGGAGTGAGCAGTTCTTC

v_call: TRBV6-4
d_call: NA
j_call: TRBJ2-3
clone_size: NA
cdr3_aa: CASSEGRGADTQYF
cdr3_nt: TGTGCCAGCAGTGAGGGCAGGGGAGCAGATACGCAGTATTTT

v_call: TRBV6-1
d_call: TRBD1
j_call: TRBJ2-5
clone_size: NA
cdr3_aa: CASAQTGGSQETQYF
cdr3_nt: TGTGCCAGCGCCCAGACAGGGGGATCACAAGAGACCCAGTACTTC

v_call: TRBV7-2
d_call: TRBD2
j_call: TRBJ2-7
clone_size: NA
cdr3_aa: CASSRGGLAREQYF
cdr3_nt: TGTGCCAGCAGCCGGGGGGGACTAGCCCGGGAGCAGTACTTC

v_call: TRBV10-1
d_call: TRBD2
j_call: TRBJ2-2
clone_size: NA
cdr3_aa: CASSDGGRKVGELFF
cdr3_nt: TGCGCCAGCAGTGACGGCGGGAGGAAGGTCGGGGAGCTGTTTTTT

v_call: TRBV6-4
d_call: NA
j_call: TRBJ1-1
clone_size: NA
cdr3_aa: CASSDRRHRENTEAFF
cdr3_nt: TGTGCCAGCAGTGACCGGAGACATCGGGAGAACACTGAAGCTTTCTTT

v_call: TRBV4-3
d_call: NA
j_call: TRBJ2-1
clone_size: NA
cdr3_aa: CASSPRLHPAYNEQFF
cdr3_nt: TGCGCCAGCAGCCCGCGACTACACCCGGCATACAATGAGCAGTTCTTC

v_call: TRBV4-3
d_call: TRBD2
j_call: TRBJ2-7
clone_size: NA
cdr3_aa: CASSQRGISRLAGVREQYF
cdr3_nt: TGCGCCAGCAGCCAAAGGGGGATATCGAGACTAGCGGGAGTGCGCGAGCAGTACTTC

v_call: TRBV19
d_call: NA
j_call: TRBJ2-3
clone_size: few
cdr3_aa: CASSPERRGRDTQYF
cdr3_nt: TGTGCCAGCAGCCCCGAGCGGAGGGGCAGAGATACGCAGTATTTT

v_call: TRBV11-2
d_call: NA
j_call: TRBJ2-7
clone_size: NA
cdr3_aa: CASSPKVGGYEQYF
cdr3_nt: TGTGCCAGCAGCCCCAAGGTGGGGGGCTACGAGCAGTACTTC

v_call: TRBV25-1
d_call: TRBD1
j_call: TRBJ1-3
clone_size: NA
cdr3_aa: CASTPSQGAPGNTIYF
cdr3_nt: TGTGCCAGCACCCCCTCTCAGGGGGCACCTGGAAACACCATATATTTT

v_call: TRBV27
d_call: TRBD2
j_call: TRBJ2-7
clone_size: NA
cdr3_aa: CASSLGGGRPSEQYF
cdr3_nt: TGTGCCAGCAGCCTAGGTGGCGGGAGACCCTCCGAGCAGTACTTC

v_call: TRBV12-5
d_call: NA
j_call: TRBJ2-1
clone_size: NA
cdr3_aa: CASGLVFSPGFLSYNEQFF
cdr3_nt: TGTGCTAGTGGTTTGGTATTTTCCCCAGGGTTTCTTTCCTACAATGAGCAGTTCTTC